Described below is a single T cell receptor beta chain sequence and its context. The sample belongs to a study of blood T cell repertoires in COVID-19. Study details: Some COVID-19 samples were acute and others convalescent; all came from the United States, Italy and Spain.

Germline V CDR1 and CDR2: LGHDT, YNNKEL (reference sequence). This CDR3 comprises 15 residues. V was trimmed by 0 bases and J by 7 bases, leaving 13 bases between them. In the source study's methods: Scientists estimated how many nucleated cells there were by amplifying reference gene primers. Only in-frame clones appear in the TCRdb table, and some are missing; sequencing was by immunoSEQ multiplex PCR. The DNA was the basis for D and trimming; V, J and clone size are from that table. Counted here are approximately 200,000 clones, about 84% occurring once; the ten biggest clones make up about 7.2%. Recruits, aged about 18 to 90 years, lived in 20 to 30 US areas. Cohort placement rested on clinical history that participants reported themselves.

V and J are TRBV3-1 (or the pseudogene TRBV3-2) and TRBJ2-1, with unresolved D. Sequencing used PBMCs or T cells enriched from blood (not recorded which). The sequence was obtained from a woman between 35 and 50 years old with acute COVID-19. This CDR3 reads CASSQDPTSRNEQFF. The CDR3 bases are TGTGCCAGCAGCCAAGATCCAACATCTAGGAATGAGCAGTTCTTC.